The clone carrying this T cell receptor beta chain was found a few times. The antigen is not known. V shed 7 bases and J shed 3 bases, with 10 bases lying between them. CDR1 LNHDA and CDR2 SQIVND come from the germline V gene (reference sequence). The CDR3 has 13 amino acids. These data come from a study of long-term antiretroviral therapy in people with HIV. General study findings and limits: Clones with expansion before ART led the repertoire at all time points. Relative to control repertoires, HIV repertoires exhibited narrower CDR3 length ranges.

People in the study who had HIV all got their treatment in the United States. Samples held roughly 1-11 million cryopreserved PBMC, and DNA extraction followed. immunoSEQ v3.0 was run at survey level. The data were produced by immunoSEQ multiplex PCR, yet TCRdb's version contains in-frame clones alone and is incomplete. The data hold 20,000 to 25,000 clones, with around 88% observed a single time. The sequence derives from a man between 18 and 35 years old with HIV. The specimen was unsorted PBMCs, collected 3 years after starting antiretroviral therapy. V is TRBV19 and J is TRBJ1-5; the D gene is possibly TRBD1 (6 bases). The CDR3 bases are TGTGCCAGTACTGACAGGTACAATCAGCCCCAGCATTTT. Its protein product is CASTDRYNQPQHF.